This TCR beta chain is drawn from a study of CD8+ T cells in alopecia areata. Per the germline V gene, CDR1 is SGHRS and CDR2 is YFSETQ. The CDR3 runs to 15 residues. V was clipped by 7 bases and J by 1 base, with 15 bases between them. It was cDNA, reverse transcribed from extracted RNA, that served as the sequencing template. This table comes from immunoSEQ multiplex PCR, and its TCRdb copy is limited to in-frame clones, with some not included. The sample shows some 210,000 clones, about three fifths of them seen only once. Findings and limits, study-wide: Sharing of TCRs across patients appeared less clear than in mice, possibly for HLA-related reasons.

Note on this clone: Its antigen is not known.

Alopecia areata patients had lesional scalp punch biopsies and peripheral blood taken from them. CD4+ and CD8+ T cells were sorted from PBMCs. The receptor was derived from a human donor with alopecia areata. This sequence joins TRBV5-1 and TRBJ2-1; D remains ambiguous. Specimen: CD4+ T cells sorted from blood, collected at week 0. CDR3 loop: CASAPATVSYNEQFF. As DNA, the CDR3 is TGCGCCAGCGCGCCTGCTACGGTTTCCTACAATGAGCAGTTCTTC.